These 7 T cell receptor beta chains were sequenced from one sample in a study of blood T cell repertoires in COVID-19. This table comes from immunoSEQ multiplex PCR, and its TCRdb copy is limited to in-frame clones, with some not included. This table holds 180,000 or so clones, 65% to 85% found once. Sample: peripheral blood. The receptors shown here come from a human donor with acute or convalescent COVID-19. The donor label of this sample is uncertain.

The rearrangement joins TRBV7-2 to TRBJ2-1, with D possibly matching TRBD1 (5 bases). Trimming took off 4 bases at V and 6 bases at J, with 13 bases between the two ends. The germline gives CDR1 SGHTA, CDR2 FQGNSA. The CDR3 runs to 14 residues. This CDR3 is CASSSTYRFNEQFF. CDR3 sequence (DNA): TGTGCCAGCAGCTCCACTTACAGGTTCAATGAGCAGTTCTTC.

This clone occurred once. This chain links TRBV6-5 with TRBJ2-7; 9 bases map to TRBD1. Germline V gene data show CDR1 as MNHEY and CDR2 as SVGAGI. V trimming: 6 bases; J trimming: 6 bases; junction bases outside the gene matches: 9. The CDR3 is 14 amino acids. CDR3 bases: TGTGCCAGCAGAGGGGGACAGGGACTGGGCGAGCAGTACTTC. It yields the protein CASRGGQGLGEQYF.

The chain combines TRBV19 with TRBJ1-2; weak D call: TRBD1 (5 bases). CDR1 is LNHDA and CDR2 is SQIVND in the germline V gene (reference sequence). Trimming pared 7 bases from V and 8 bases from J, leaving 20 bases between. The CDR3 consists of 14 residues. The CDR3 is CASNRQFQEGGYTF. The CDR3 DNA follows: TGTGCCAGTAATCGACAGTTTCAGGAGGGAGGCTACACCTTC. Looking up the rest from reference TRBV19 and TRBJ1-2 gives the full variable domain: DGGITQSPKYLFRKEGQNVTLSCEQNLNHDAMYWYRQDPGQGLRLIYYSQIVNDFQKGDIAEGYSVSREKKESFPLTVTSAQKNPTAFYLCASNRQFQEGGYTFGSGTRLTVV.

The genes are TRBV5-4 and TRBJ2-1, with 8 nucleotides matching TRBD2. This CDR3 is built from 13 residues. Looked up from germline, CDR1 is SGHNT and CDR2 is YYREEE (reference sequence). Unmatched junction bases numbered 8, after V lost 7 bases and J lost 8 bases. The CDR3 bases are TGTGCCAGCCGTTATGCGGGAGGCGATGAGCAGTTCTTC. Translated: CASRYAGGDEQFF. Combining the CDR3 with reference TRBV5-4 and TRBJ2-1 gives the whole variable domain ETGVTQSPTHLIKTRGQQVTLRCSSQSGHNTVSWYQQALGQGPQFIFQYYREEENGRGNFPPRFSGLQFPNYSSELNVNALELDDSALYLCASRYAGGDEQFFGPGTRLTVL.

The J gene is TRBJ1-4, the V gene TRBV30; 7 bases are shared with TRBD1. The CDR3 has 14 amino acids. Trimming cost V 3 bases and J 4 bases; bases outside gene matches: 5. CDR1 is GTSNPN and CDR2 is SVGIG in the germline V gene (reference sequence). CDR3 in DNA: TGTGCCTGGAGCGCAGGACAGGTTAATGAAAAACTGTTTTTT. It codes for CAWSAGQVNEKLFF.

J is TRBJ1-1 and V is TRBV18; 9 bases line up with TRBD1. Germline V gene lookup returns CDR1 KGHSH and CDR2 LQKENI. V shed 3 bases and J 6 bases; nucleotides not matched to a gene: 5. This CDR3 is 14 amino acids long. The CDR3 bases are TGTGCCAGCTCACCCGGGACAGGGAGAGCTGAAGCTTTCTTT. It yields the protein CASSPGTGRAEAFF. The entire variable domain, with the rest obtained from reference TRBV18 and TRBJ1-1, is as follows: NAGVMQNPRHLVRRRGQEARLRCSPMKGHSHVYWYRQLPEEGLKFMVYLQKENIIDESGMPKERFSAEFPKEGPSILRIQQVVRGDSAAYFCASSPGTGRAEAFFGQGTRLTVV.

This chain uses TRBV7-9 with TRBJ2-1; D uncertain. Trimming cost V 5 bases and J 5 bases, with 7 bases left between them. The CDR3 contains 12 residues. Looked up from germline, CDR1 is SEHNR and CDR2 is FQNEAQ (reference sequence). The CDR3 sequence: CASSLNDNEQFF. The CDR3 bases are TGTGCCAGCAGCCTAAACGACAATGAGCAGTTCTTC. Full variable domain (remainder filled in from reference TRBV7-9 and TRBJ2-1): DTGVSQNPRHKITKRGQNVTFRCDPISEHNRLYWYRQTLGQGPEFLTYFQNEAQLEKSRLLSDRFSAERPKGSFSTLEIQRTEQGDSAMYLCASSLNDNEQFFGPGTRLTVL.